Below are 19 T cell receptor beta chains sequenced from a single sample in a study of shared clonotypes between healthy human individuals (dated by TCRdb to the early 2020s). Library prep was done by the immunoSEQ multiplex PCR assay. TCRdb re-hosts the immuneACCESS table, in-frame sequences only. Its copies lack some clones; in the studies checked, an unresolved V gene accounts for under half of them, and the cause for the rest is not known. The sample has more than 600,000 clones on record, about 90% of them singletons. The leading ten clones occupy 24% of the sample. CD8 naive samples consisted of CD45RO-negative cells that were positively selected for CCR7, yielding a CD45RA+CCR7+ population without TemRA cells. The sample was naive CD8+ T cells sorted from blood. The cell subset or site label, read with the paper, signifies: CD45RA+CCR7+. These receptor sequences come from a man younger than 40 in good health.

V and J are TRBV7-9 and TRBJ2-1; D is possibly TRBD1 (6 bases). Germline lookup yields CDR1 SEHNR and CDR2 FQNEAQ (reference sequence). Trimming pared 3 bases from V and 2 bases from J, leaving 14 bases between. There are 16 residues in the CDR3. The CDR3 nucleotides are TGTGCCAGCAGCTTTATAAGGACAGAGACCTACAATGAGCAGTTCTTC. Protein product: CASSFIRTETYNEQFF.

With respect to this clone: The same CDR3 arises from other DNA sequences in this sample as well. The rearrangement links TRBV28 to TRBJ2-7, with D perhaps TRBD1 or TRBD2 (5 bases each). Trimming pared 5 bases from V and 4 bases from J, leaving 9 bases between. Germline lookup yields CDR1 MDHEN and CDR2 SYDVKM. The CDR3 has 12 residues. CDR3 protein: CASSRDGYEQYF. For the CDR3, the DNA is TGTGCCAGCAGTCGGGACGGATACGAGCAGTACTTC. The complete variable domain, with remaining parts taken from reference TRBV28 and TRBJ2-7, reads DVKVTQSSRYLVKRTGEKVFLECVQDMDHENMFWYRQDPGLGLRLIYFSYDVKMKEKGDIPEGYSVSREKKERFSLILESASTNQTSMYLCASSRDGYEQYFGPGTRLTVT.

V gene TRBV14 combines with J gene TRBJ2-1; D ambiguous. CDR3 size: 15 residues. V dropped 1 base and J dropped 2 bases, with 9 bases sitting between them. CDR1 is SGHDN and CDR2 is FVKESK in the germline V gene. CDR3 nucleotide sequence: TGTGCCAGCAGCCAAGGAGACGAAACCTACAATGAGCAGTTCTTC. The encoded protein is CASSQGDETYNEQFF. The entire variable domain, with the rest obtained from reference TRBV14 and TRBJ2-1, is as follows: EAGVTQFPSHSVIEKGQTVTLRCDPISGHDNLYWYRRVMGKEIKFLLHFVKESKQDESGMPNNRFLAERTGGTYSTLKVQPAELEDSGVYFCASSQGDETYNEQFFGPGTRLTVL.

For this clone: Within the sample, other DNA sequences also encode this same CDR3. This rearrangement joins TRBV19 to TRBJ1-5; the match to TRBD1 covers 8 bases. The CDR3 is 14 amino acids. CDR1 and CDR2 (germline): LNHDA, SQIVND (reference sequence). With V trimmed by 1 base and J by 4 bases, 0 bases remained unmatched. In DNA, the CDR3 is TGTGCCAGTAGTATAGGGACAGGGAATCAGCCCCAGCATTTT. Protein: CASSIGTGNQPQHF.

The table lists this clone with a few counts. Other DNA sequences of this sample code for an identical CDR3. The V call is TRBV7-9, the J call TRBJ2-2; D remains unclear. V was trimmed by 5 bases and J by 5 bases, leaving 3 bases between them. The CDR3 is 11 residues long. In germline, CDR1 is SEHNR, CDR2 FQNEAQ (reference sequence). CDR3 DNA: TGTGCCAGCAGCAGTACCGGGGAGCTGTTTTTT. It is translated as CASSSTGELFF.

The chain links TRBV7-9 to TRBJ2-7, with unresolved D. The CDR3 is 12 amino acids. Germline loops: CDR1 SEHNR, CDR2 FQNEAQ (reference sequence). With 4 bases removed from V and 9 bases from J, the gap between germline ends came to 13 bases. The CDR3 DNA sequence: TGTGCCAGCAGCTCAACCACGGCTGGGCAGTACTTC. Its protein product is CASSSTTAGQYF.

The chain couples TRBV19 to TRBJ2-7; 9 bases line up with TRBD1. V dropped 5 bases and J dropped 2; count of bases not matched to a gene: 7. Germline V gene data show CDR1 as LNHDA and CDR2 as SQIVND (reference sequence). There are 15 residues in the CDR3. The CDR3 DNA is TGTGCCAGTAGTCCAAGCACAGGGGGCACCTACGAGCAGTACTTC. This gives the protein CASSPSTGGTYEQYF. Looking up the rest from reference TRBV19 and TRBJ2-7 gives the full variable domain: DGGITQSPKYLFRKEGQNVTLSCEQNLNHDAMYWYRQDPGQGLRLIYYSQIVNDFQKGDIAEGYSVSREKKESFPLTVTSAQKNPTAFYLCASSPSTGGTYEQYFGPGTRLTVT.

The chain combines TRBV28 with TRBJ1-5, with TRBD1 identical over 8 bases. Germline V gene data show CDR1 as MDHEN and CDR2 as SYDVKM. CDR3 length equals 16 residues. With V trimmed by 5 bases and J by 7 bases, 13 bases remained unmatched. The CDR3: CASSPITGGSGQPQHF. The CDR3, as DNA: TGTGCCAGCAGTCCCATTACAGGGGGGAGCGGGCAGCCCCAGCATTTT.

The CDR3 DNA sequence: TGTGCCAGCAGCCCTAGAGGCGGGCCCTATGGCTACACCTTC. Its translation is CASSPRGGPYGYTF. The rearrangement joins TRBV7-8 to TRBJ1-2; D is undetermined. CDR3 size: 14 residues. The germline V gene has CDR1 SGHVS and CDR2 FQNEAQ. V gave up 5 bases and J gave up 4 bases, with 14 bases separating them. The full variable domain, with the rest looked up from reference TRBV7-8 and TRBJ1-2, is GAGVSQSPRYKVAKRGQDVALRCDPISGHVSLFWYQQALGQGPEFLTYFQNEAQLDKSGLPSDRFFAERPEGSVSTLKIQRTQQEDSAVYLCASSPRGGPYGYTFGSGTRLTVV.

V gene TRBV27 combines with J gene TRBJ2-6; D call uncertain. CDR1 is MNHEY, CDR2 SMNVEV, per germline (reference sequence). This CDR3 has 13 amino acids. V lost 8 bases to trimming and J lost 0 bases, with 5 bases between them. The CDR3 DNA reads TGTGCCAGCGGGCTCTCTGGGGCCAACGTCCTGACTTTC. Translating gives CASGLSGANVLTF.

The chain uses TRBV6-6 and TRBJ1-2; no reliable D call. V lost 5 bases to trimming and J lost 5 bases, with 15 bases between them. CDR3 length equals 14 residues. Germline assignment: CDR1 MNHNY and CDR2 SVGAGI (reference sequence). The DNA for the CDR3 is TGTGCCAGCAGTCGAAACCCGACTGCGTATGGCTACACCTTC. Encoded protein: CASSRNPTAYGYTF.

DNA of the CDR3: TGTGCCAGCAGTTACTCGGGATCCGGGACAGGGAGGGGCTACACCTTC. This encodes CASSYSGSGTGRGYTF. This chain links TRBV6-5 with TRBJ1-2; 9 bases map to TRBD1. There are 16 residues in the CDR3. The V gene's germline CDR1 is MNHEY and CDR2 SVGAGI. V trimming: 0 bases; J trimming: 8 bases; junction bases outside the gene matches: 10.

The chain couples TRBV7-9 to TRBJ2-7; possibly TRBD2 for D (6 bases). The CDR3 is 15 amino acids. Germline CDR1 and CDR2: SEHNR and FQNEAQ (reference sequence). Trimming left V 5 bases short and J 0 bases short, with 14 bases between. CDR3 sequence: CASSTSRDRSYEQYF. The CDR3 coding sequence is TGTGCCAGCAGCACCTCGCGGGACCGCTCCTACGAGCAGTACTTC.

The table lists this clone with a count of one. The gene calls are TRBV9 and TRBJ2-3; either TRBD1 or TRBD2 may fit D (5 bases each). This CDR3 has 15 amino acids. Germline V gene sequence: CDR1 SGDLS, CDR2 YYNGEE. Deletions cut 3 bases from V and 5 bases from J, with 16 bases between. CDR3 sequence (DNA): TGTGCCAGCAGCGGGGGGTGGTCCACGGGAGATACGCAGTATTTT. Translating gives CASSGGWSTGDTQYF.

The V gene is TRBV7-2, the J gene TRBJ1-5; D gene uncertain. The V end lost 4 bases, the J end lost 0 bases, and 10 bases lay between the germline ends. Germline values: CDR1 SGHTA, CDR2 FQGNSA. This CDR3 region has 15 residues. CDR3: CASSSAPRSNQPQHF. The CDR3 region has the DNA TGTGCCAGCAGCTCGGCACCTCGTAGCAATCAGCCCCAGCATTTT.

The rearrangement links TRBV13 to TRBJ2-1; TRBD1 matches 9 bases. J lost 7 bases, V lost 9 bases, and 10 bases had no gene match. The CDR3 has 14 residues. Germline-derived CDR1 and CDR2 are PRHDT and FYEKMQ (reference sequence). CDR3: CASQTGTGLNEQFF. CDR3 coding DNA: TGTGCCAGTCAGACCGGGACAGGGTTGAATGAGCAGTTCTTC.

This clone was seen more than once but under ten times. This chain joins TRBV5-4 and TRBJ2-3, with 13 bases identical to TRBD2. After removal of 3 bases from V and 4 bases from J, the junction contained 2 bases not matched to a gene. Germline V gene data show CDR1 as SGHNT and CDR2 as YYREEE (reference sequence). CDR3 length: 15 amino acids. The CDR3 sequence: CASSWTSGRADTQYF. The DNA for the CDR3 is TGTGCCAGCAGCTGGACTAGCGGGAGAGCAGATACGCAGTATTTT.

The chain couples TRBV5-6 to TRBJ1-5, with 9 bases lining up with TRBD1. CDR1 SGHDT and CDR2 YYEEEE come from the germline V gene. V gave up 6 bases and J gave up 2 bases; unmatched junction bases: 18. This CDR3 spans 19 amino acids. CDR3 DNA: TGTGCCAGCACTCTCACCGGCGGGACAGGGATTTATGGCAATCAGCCCCAGCATTTT. It yields the protein CASTLTGGTGIYGNQPQHF.

The J gene is TRBJ1-4, the V gene TRBV2; D is unclear. V was clipped by 9 bases and J by 8 bases, with 19 bases between them. The germline V gene has CDR1 SNHLY and CDR2 FYNNEI. This CDR3 comprises 14 residues. CDR3 loop: CASSFASGWEKLFF. The CDR3 DNA is TGTGCCAGTTCCTTCGCGTCTGGGTGGGAAAAACTGTTTTTT.